This entry features one T cell receptor beta chain sequence. This clonotype has ten or more counts. The clone's antigen remains unknown. Per-base qualities were not stored, and no clone one base away is much larger. The sample's time point label, decoded: patch test 2, 6 weeks after DPC sensitization. The sample's treatment or condition label is to be understood as: therapeutic diphenylcyclopropenone sensitization with weekly scalp DPC. Blood at each patch-test visit was drawn before the patch test was applied. Patients were eligible if aged 18 to 70, diagnosed with alopecia and judged suitable for DPC therapy, and pregnant patients were excluded. Total RNA was isolated from unfractionated whole blood collected in Tempus Blood RNA tubes. The germline V gene encodes CDR1 SQVTM and CDR2 ANQGSEA. Germline trimming amounts to 6 bases on V and 0 bases on J, with 7 as the count of junction bases outside the gene matches. Measured from the cysteine to the phenylalanine, the CDR3 is 14 residues long. Left in the record is the CDR3 DNA by itself, 42 bases read in frame from the first base.

The protocol used for the library was RACE. For sequencing, a NextSeq 500 was employed. Library preparation attached unique molecular identifiers to individual cDNA molecules for quantitative, reproducible TCR counting. For every blood RNA sample, sequencing covered both the TCR alpha and TCR beta chains. Per the authors' processing: The median number of TCRs per sample was some 100,000, ranging from roughly 23,224 to 690,600. V, J and CDR3 annotation of the TCR reads was performed with the Decombinator software suite. For the PS versus PT1 abundance plots, all samples were subsampled to the same number of TCRs (28,000). Expanded TCRs were defined as absent before sensitization and observed at least eight times at the 2-week time point. TCRdb passed the public sequencing reads through fastp at Q25 and MiXCR, retaining productive beta sequences. Every distinct CDR3 protein forms one entry, paired with its most common genes and DNA. V and J calls and clone size were set by TCRdb, not the authors. The sample records 350,000 to 400,000 distinct CDR3 sequences, roughly 6% of which are singletons. More than 5.5% of the sample belongs to the ten largest clones.

The data derive from a study of human T cells and chemical hapten exposure (dated by TCRdb to the early 2020s). About the full investigation: For sensitization, 2% DPC in acetone was applied to a 2 cm by 2 cm area of upper inner arm skin. For TCR sequencing, blood came from 25 to 30 alopecia patients at anywhere from one to four time points (pre-sensitization, 2, 6 and 24 weeks). Libraries were pooled for sequencing, and per-sample TCR yields varied mainly because of small differences in library volumes within the pool. Alopecia areata with under or over 50% scalp involvement, alopecia totalis and alopecia universalis were represented in the patient cohort, which was mostly female. Patients additionally received weekly therapeutic DPC doses to the scalp throughout the approximately 22-week study period. Patch tests used Finn chambers with 0.01% DPC on the upper back, scored after 6 days by International Contact Dermatitis Research Group standards. Blood samples were taken from patients before sensitization (week 0) and then at 2, 6 and about 24 weeks after DPC sensitization. In alopecia patients, the study followed how the peripheral blood TCR repertoire changed in vivo over primary and secondary sensitization to diphenylcyclopropenone (DPC), a hapten. Points the paper makes about the study in general: Alopecia, a presumed autoimmune disease, was present in all patients, so the immune response of the patients might differ from that of healthy individuals. No change with DPC sensitization was found in the number of TCRs above 1 in 1000 frequency, and no evidence of global repertoire structure alterations was found. After repeated subsampling, the strength of the expansion versus patch-test correlation and the threshold at which it became significant changed. A positive correlation was found between the number of PT1 expanded TCRs and patch test score, with significance reached at thresholds 8, 16 and 32 but not 4. Expanded TCRs formed significantly more large CDR3 similarity clusters than pre-sensitization or healthy control sets, consistent with antigen-driven responses.

The origin of this receptor is a woman aged 18-29 years with alopecia areata. Some clones in this sample may be carry-over from other donors' samples. The sample here was whole blood, taken in connection with sensitization to the hapten diphenylcyclopropenone (DPC). Here the chain combines TRBV29-1 and TRBJ1-2; TRBD1 aligns with 7 central bases. The CDR3 protein is CSVPDRDTNYGYTF. The DNA reads TGCAGCGTCCCCGACAGGGACACTAACTATGGCTACACCTTC.